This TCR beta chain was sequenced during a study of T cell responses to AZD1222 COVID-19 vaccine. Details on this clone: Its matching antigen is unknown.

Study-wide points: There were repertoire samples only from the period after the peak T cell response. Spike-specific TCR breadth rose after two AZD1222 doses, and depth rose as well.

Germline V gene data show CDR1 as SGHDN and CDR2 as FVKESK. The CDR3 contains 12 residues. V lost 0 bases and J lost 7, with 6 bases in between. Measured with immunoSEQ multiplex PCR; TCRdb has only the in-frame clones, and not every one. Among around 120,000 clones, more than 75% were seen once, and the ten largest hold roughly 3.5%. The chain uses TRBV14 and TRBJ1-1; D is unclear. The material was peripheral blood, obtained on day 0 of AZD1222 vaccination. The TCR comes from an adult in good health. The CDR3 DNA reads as TGTGCCAGCAGCCAAGAGAGGGTTGAAGCTTTCTTT. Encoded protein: CASSQERVEAFF.